The T cell receptor beta chain under discussion was sequenced for a study of T cell responses to AZD1222 COVID-19 vaccine. Broader study findings: Variant regions that are unmutated are reportedly the target of nearly half of spike-specific TCRs.

Assay: immunoSEQ multiplex PCR; the TCRdb copy retains only in-frame clones and omits some. The data contain 110,000 or so clones, 85% to 90% of them singletons. The CDR3 sequence is 15 residues long. V trimming: 6 bases; J trimming: 1 base; junction bases outside the gene matches: 6. The germline gives CDR1 SGHDN, CDR2 FVKESK. Concerning this clone itself: The antigen is unknown.

The receptor was derived from an adult who received the AZD1222 COVID-19 vaccine. V and J are TRBV14 and TRBJ1-1, with 9 bases fitting TRBD1. The sequenced sample was peripheral blood, obtained 28 days after the second AZD1222 dose. The CDR3 spells CASSQKTGGNTEAFF. CDR3 DNA sequence: TGTGCCAGCAGTCAAAAGACAGGGGGGAACACTGAAGCTTTCTTT.